This record looks at one T cell receptor (beta chain) sequence and its context. During active infection, Seattle patients enrolled and were then monitored through disease. TCRdb's table, derived via immunoSEQ multiplex PCR, lists solely in-frame clones and lacks some. The table shows 250,000 to 300,000 clones, with 85% to 90% occurring only once. In germline, CDR1 is KGHSH, CDR2 LQKENI. The CDR3 runs 13 residues. V lost 2 bases to trimming and J lost 7 bases, with 11 bases between them. The sample belongs to a study of blood T cell repertoires in COVID-19. The overall study: Specimens from acute and convalescent COVID-19 originated in the United States, Italy and Spain. T cells, B-cell-depleted T cells, or PBMCs provided the cDNA or gDNA that served as material.

This receptor was obtained from a woman aged 25 to 39 with COVID-19, enrolled during active disease. The source material was peripheral blood. The chain recombines TRBV18 with TRBJ1-2; no clear D gene. CDR3 amino acids: CASSPSSAGGYTF. The CDR3 bases are TGTGCCAGCTCACCATCTAGCGCGGGTGGCTACACCTTC.